This is a list of T cell receptor beta chains from one sample in a study of T cell responses to AZD1222 COVID-19 vaccine. Here immunoSEQ multiplex PCR was the method, and the copy in TCRdb shows in-frame clones only, minus some. The repertoire includes some 120,000 clones, about nine tenths of them detected once, and around 8% sits in the top ten. Sequencing was performed on peripheral blood, taken on day 0 of AZD1222 vaccination. These TCRs come from an adult in good health. CDR3s include the opening cysteine and the closing phenylalanine or tryptophan. Each record gives: J gene, CDR3 length, D gene, V gene, CDR3 protein, CDR3 DNA. A D gene is named only where the DNA matches it firmly.

j_call: TRBJ2-7
cdr3_length: 15
d_call: TRBD1
v_call: TRBV6-5
cdr3_aa: CASSYSTGGLSEQYF
cdr3_nt: TGTGCCAGCAGTTATTCGACAGGGGGTCTGAGCGAGCAGTACTTC

j_call: TRBJ1-5
cdr3_length: 20
d_call: -
v_call: TRBV18
cdr3_aa: CATSGTGGAGPIGSNQPQHF
cdr3_nt: TGTGCCACTTCCGGCACGGGTGGCGCAGGGCCTATAGGTAGCAATCAGCCCCAGCATTTT

j_call: TRBJ2-7
cdr3_length: 17
d_call: TRBD2
v_call: TRBV11-2
cdr3_aa: CASSPLVPRGGSYEQYF
cdr3_nt: TGTGCCAGCAGCCCTCTCGTACCGCGGGGGGGCTCCTACGAGCAGTACTTC

j_call: TRBJ1-4
cdr3_length: 14
d_call: TRBD1
v_call: TRBV18
cdr3_aa: CASSSRDRGEKLFF
cdr3_nt: TGTGCCAGCTCCAGCCGGGACAGGGGTGAAAAACTGTTTTTT

j_call: TRBJ1-5
cdr3_length: 15
d_call: -
v_call: TRBV19
cdr3_aa: CASSIVWGPAQPQHF
cdr3_nt: TGTGCCAGTAGTATTGTTTGGGGGCCAGCCCAGCCCCAGCATTTT

j_call: TRBJ2-7
cdr3_length: 15
d_call: TRBD1
v_call: TRBV6-5
cdr3_aa: CASKEDRGVSYEQYF
cdr3_nt: TGTGCCAGCAAAGAGGACAGGGGGGTCTCCTACGAGCAGTACTTC

j_call: TRBJ2-5
cdr3_length: 12
d_call: -
v_call: TRBV5-4
cdr3_aa: CASSLDQETQYF
cdr3_nt: TGTGCCAGCAGCTTAGACCAAGAGACCCAGTACTTC

j_call: TRBJ2-1
cdr3_length: 14
d_call: TRBD2
v_call: TRBV3-1/TRBV3-2
cdr3_aa: CASSQDLAGDEQFF
cdr3_nt: TGTGCCAGCAGCCAAGATCTAGCGGGGGATGAGCAGTTCTTC

j_call: TRBJ2-5
cdr3_length: 15
d_call: TRBD1
v_call: TRBV11-2
cdr3_aa: CASSSGDRLEETQYF
cdr3_nt: TGTGCCAGCAGCTCAGGGGACAGGCTAGAAGAGACCCAGTACTTC

j_call: TRBJ2-1
cdr3_length: 15
d_call: TRBD1
v_call: TRBV7-6
cdr3_aa: CASSSGQGAYNEQFF
cdr3_nt: TGTGCCAGCAGCTCAGGACAGGGGGCCTACAATGAGCAGTTCTTC